A selection of T cell receptor beta chains follows, all from one sample in a study of control samples from healthy donors and cancer patients. Profiling relied on immunoSEQ multiplex PCR, and the TCRdb table lists in-frame clones only, not all of them. The table lists roughly 92,000 clones, around 90% of them singletons. The sample comprised blood. Receptors were obtained from a woman aged 60 to 75 in good health. CDR3s include the opening cysteine and the closing phenylalanine or tryptophan. A D gene is named only where the DNA matches it firmly. Where a row states a size, it is once, few, many or the class of an expanded clone; other rows omit it.

CAIKEDGPGELFF	TGTGCCATCAAAGAAGACGGTCCCGGGGAGCTGTTTTTT	TRBV10-3	TRBJ2-2	-	-
CASSPKGGGPNYGYTF	TGTGCCAGCAGCCCGAAGGGGGGCGGGCCTAACTATGGCTACACCTTC	TRBV7-9	TRBJ1-2	-	-
CASSLDVRSGNTIYF	TGTGCCAGCAGCCTGGACGTCCGCTCTGGAAACACCATATATTTT	TRBV2	TRBJ1-3	-	-
CASSPAGGGETQYF	TGTGCCAGCTCACCAGCGGGGGGTGGTGAGACCCAGTACTTC	TRBV18	TRBJ2-5	TRBD2	-
CASSQNPHGPSTGELFF	TGCGCCAGCAGCCAGAACCCCCACGGGCCTTCCACCGGGGAGCTGTTTTTT	TRBV4-1	TRBJ2-2	-	few
CASSLAGTGAYEQYF	TGTGCCAGCAGCTTAGCCGGGACAGGAGCCTACGAGCAGTACTTC	TRBV7-2	TRBJ2-7	TRBD1	once
CASSSNPGTGTFPATGELFF	TGTGCCAGCAGCTCCAACCCCGGGACAGGGACTTTCCCCGCCACCGGGGAGCTGTTTTTT	TRBV5-5	TRBJ2-2	TRBD1	-
CASRPGGGGEQFF	TGTGCCAGCCGGCCGGGGGGTGGGGGTGAGCAGTTCTTC	TRBV6-6	TRBJ2-1	TRBD2	-
CASSSDWGLYQPQHF	TGTGCCAGCAGCTCCGATTGGGGCCTCTATCAGCCCCAGCATTTT	TRBV6-5	TRBJ1-5	-	-
CASSAFGPSTASSPLHF	TGTGCCAGCTCCGCTTTCGGTCCTTCCACAGCCAGTTCACCCCTCCACTTT	TRBV2	TRBJ1-6	-	-
CASSSAGTSGTDTQYF	TGTGCCAGCAGTAGCGCCGGGACTAGCGGCACAGATACGCAGTATTTT	TRBV28	TRBJ2-3	TRBD2	-
CASSTLKGKAGELFF	TGTGCCAGCAGCACACTGAAAGGGAAAGCCGGGGAGCTGTTTTTT	TRBV5-4	TRBJ2-2	-	once
CASSQAGLAGELFF	TGTGCCAGCAGCCAGGCGGGTCTTGCCGGGGAGCTGTTTTTT	TRBV3-1/TRBV3-2	TRBJ2-2	-	-
CARSRVTDTQYF	TGTGCGCGGTCTAGGGTCACAGATACGCAGTATTTT	TRBV30	TRBJ2-3	-	-
CASIPNRGGTGELFF	TGTGCCAGTATCCCTAACAGGGGCGGCACCGGGGAGCTGTTTTTT	TRBV19	TRBJ2-2	TRBD1	-
CASSPLDRGGSNQPQHF	TGTGCCAGTAGTCCCCTGGACAGGGGGGGAAGCAATCAGCCCCAGCATTTT	TRBV19	TRBJ1-5	TRBD1	-